This T cell receptor (beta chain) was recorded in a study of T cell repertoires in cytomegalovirus infection. Germline V CDR1 and CDR2: MNHEY, SVGEGT. Trimming pared 6 bases from V and 5 bases from J, leaving 10 bases between. The CDR3 loop spans 12 amino acids. TCRdb redid the calling of the reads with MiXCR, one entry per CDR3 protein. The sample shows about 920,000 distinct CDR3 sequences, roughly 31% of them seen only once. With respect to this clonotype: Its antigen remains unknown.

Study-wide points: Dominating the ex vivo response were HLA-C-restricted CMV-specific TCR beta clonotypes.

The chain joins TRBV6-2 or TRBV6-3 to TRBJ1-1; D gene uncertain. The starting material was cultured CD8+ T cells from PBMCs, obtained from culture after CMV antigen stimulation. The receptor was derived from a human donor in good health (CMV status not recorded). Some clones in this sample may be carry-over from other donors' samples. DNA for the CDR3: TGTGCCAGCAGGGAAGGGTTTACTGAAGCTTTCTTT. This sequence encodes CASREGFTEAFF.